These 14 T cell receptor beta chains were all obtained from the same sample, sequenced in a study of blood T cell repertoires in COVID-19. Libraries were prepared by immunoSEQ multiplex PCR; TCRdb keeps only in-frame clonotypes and omits some of them. The data show tens of thousands of clones, approximately 90% seen once. Sequenced: peripheral blood. The receptors were gathered from a human donor in a cohort sampled during active COVID-19.

The chain has TRBV10-3 and TRBJ2-3; D is possibly TRBD2 (6 bases). This CDR3 region has 15 residues. CDR1 and CDR2 from the germline V gene are ENHRY and SYGVKD. Trimming removed 3 bases at V and 5 bases at J, with 15 bases between. As DNA, the CDR3 is TGTGCCATCAGTGACTCTGTTGGGGGGATAGATACGCAGTATTTT. Residues: CAISDSVGGIDTQYF.

CDR3 in DNA: TGTGCCAGCAGTTTACCGGGACACAACTATGGCTACACCTTC. It yields the protein CASSLPGHNYGYTF. The chain employs TRBV28 and TRBJ1-2; weak D call: TRBD1 (6 bases). Germline values: CDR1 MDHEN, CDR2 SYDVKM. This CDR3 is 14 amino acids long. V lost 2 bases and J lost 2, with 9 bases in between.

The V and J genes are TRBV19 and TRBJ2-3, with TRBD2 matching 13 bases. This CDR3 is built from 16 residues. The V gene's germline CDR1 is LNHDA and CDR2 SQIVND (reference sequence). The V and J ends lost 7 bases and 2 bases, in that order; junction bases with no gene match: 6. CDR3 bases: TGTGCCAGTACCCGACTAGCGGGAGGACACACAGATACGCAGTATTTT. This sequence encodes CASTRLAGGHTDTQYF.

The CDR3: CASSLESRATDTQYF. The CDR3 DNA follows: TGTGCCAGCAGCTTGGAATCGCGGGCCACAGATACGCAGTATTTT. The J gene is TRBJ2-3, the V gene TRBV5-4; a weak D match, TRBD2 (5 bases). The CDR3 is 15 residues long. The germline V gene has CDR1 SGHNT and CDR2 YYREEE (reference sequence). Trimming cost V 0 bases and J 2 bases, with 10 bases left between them.

V usage is TRBV29-1 and J usage is TRBJ2-3, with D maybe TRBD2 (5 bases). Germline-derived CDR1 and CDR2 are SQVTM and ANQGSEA. Trimming removed 7 bases at V and 0 bases at J, with 17 bases between. The CDR3 sequence is 15 residues long. The CDR3, as DNA: TGCAGCGCTTGGACGGGAAAATCTAGCACAGATACGCAGTATTTT. Protein: CSAWTGKSSTDTQYF.

J is TRBJ1-2 and V is TRBV28; possible D gene TRBD1, 5 bases. V was pared by 2 bases and J by 5 bases, with 6 bases between. Germline assignment: CDR1 MDHEN and CDR2 SYDVKM. The CDR3 runs 12 residues. The CDR3: CASSLDRYGYTF. As DNA, the CDR3 is TGTGCCAGCAGTTTAGACAGATATGGCTACACCTTC.

The chain recombines TRBV6-4 with TRBJ1-1; D not resolved. This CDR3 is 13 amino acids long. The V gene's germline CDR1 is MRHNA and CDR2 SNTAGT. Trimming stripped 6 bases from V and 1 base from J, with 9 bases between. The CDR3 loop reads CASSATPNTEAFF. CDR3 DNA: TGTGCCAGCAGCGCCACTCCGAACACTGAAGCTTTCTTT.

The chain combines TRBV19 with TRBJ2-7; 9 bases align to TRBD2. Germline-derived CDR1 and CDR2 are LNHDA and SQIVND (reference sequence). Trimming cost V 3 bases and J 3 bases; bases outside gene matches: 6. The CDR3 is 15 residues long. CDR3 in amino acids: CASSIAVAGDYEQYF. Written as DNA, the CDR3 is TGTGCCAGTAGTATTGCGGTAGCGGGAGACTACGAGCAGTACTTC.

Judged by abundance, this clone is medium-sized (0.01 to 0.1%). The V and J genes are TRBV3-1 (or the pseudogene TRBV3-2) and TRBJ2-1, with 10 nucleotides matching TRBD2. Germline V gives CDR1 LGHDT, CDR2 YNNKEL (reference sequence). J gave up 3 bases and V 0 bases, and 8 bases lay outside the gene matches. The CDR3 spans 18 residues. DNA of the CDR3: TGTGCCAGCAGCCAAGAAAAATCAGGACTAGCGGTCTACAATGAGCAGTTCTTC. This translates into CASSQEKSGLAVYNEQFF.

V is TRBV7-9 and J is TRBJ1-5; D ambiguous. Trimming shortened V by 6 bases and J by 7 bases, and 13 bases separated the two germline ends. Germline CDR1 and CDR2: SEHNR and FQNEAQ (reference sequence). The CDR3 is made up of 13 amino acids. This chain's CDR3 is CASSYGGSQPQHF. In DNA form, the CDR3 reads TGTGCCAGCAGTTACGGTGGGAGCCAGCCCCAGCATTTT.

This clone was detected a few times. The chain carries TRBV7-9 and TRBJ1-1; D unresolved. Trimming stripped 3 bases from V and 5 bases from J, with 10 bases between. This CDR3 is 13 amino acids long. Germline V CDR1 and CDR2: SEHNR, FQNEAQ (reference sequence). CDR3 nucleotides: TGTGCCAGCAGCTTGGTGGCAGATACTGAAGCTTTCTTT. This translates into CASSLVADTEAFF.

The V and J genes are TRBV27 and TRBJ2-3, with 12 bases fitting TRBD2. CDR3 size: 16 residues. V lost 5 bases and J lost 2; bases outside the gene matches: 5. Per germline, CDR1 MNHEY and CDR2 SMNVEV (reference sequence). In DNA form, the CDR3 reads TGTGCCAGCAGTCAAGGACTAGCGGGGTTCACAGATACGCAGTATTTT. Its protein product is CASSQGLAGFTDTQYF.

The CDR3 region has the DNA TGTGCCAGCAGTTTATCATGGGAGAATGAAAAACTGTTTTTT. Translation gives CASSLSWENEKLFF. The chain couples TRBV27 to TRBJ1-4; D unresolved. Germline CDR1 MNHEY, CDR2 SMNVEV (reference sequence). The length of the CDR3 is 14 residues. Trimming removed 0 bases from V and 5 bases from J, with 7 bases in between.

The rearrangement joins TRBV6-2 or TRBV6-3 to TRBJ1-2; 8 bases are shared with TRBD1. CDR1 and CDR2 (germline): MNHEY, SVGEGT. The CDR3 has 16 amino acids. J was trimmed by 4 bases and V by 2 bases; bases with no gene match: 9. For the CDR3, the DNA is TGTGCCAGCAGTTACAAGTCGACAGGGGATTTCTATGGCTACACCTTC. Protein: CASSYKSTGDFYGYTF.